This TCR beta chain was sequenced during a study of control samples from healthy donors and cancer patients. The CDR3 runs 15 residues. The V gene's germline CDR1 is SGHVS and CDR2 FQNEAQ. V lost 5 bases and J lost 0, with 13 bases in between. The assay was immunoSEQ multiplex PCR, and TCRdb's table has in-frame clones only and misses some. The repertoire includes just over 80,000 clones, just under 95% of them detected once, and around 5% sits in the top ten. The source of this sequence is a woman younger than 35 in good health. The chain uses TRBV7-8 and TRBJ1-2; D not certain. The sequencing input was blood. CDR3 bases: TGTGCCAGCAGCCCATTAATCAGATCTAACTATGGCTACACCTTC. Translating it yields CASSPLIRSNYGYTF.